This TCR beta chain is from a study of T-cell memory formation after mild COVID-19. One entry per CDR3 protein results from TCRdb running MiXCR on the 5' RACE reads. The data hold 350,000 to 550,000 distinct CDR3 sequences, with 15% to 20% observed a single time. The V gene lost 6 bases and the J gene lost 6 bases, with 16 bases spanning the gap. Germline lookup yields CDR1 SGDLS and CDR2 YYNGEE. The CDR3 contains 14 residues. The specimen was PBMCs or a T cell subset sorted from them (not recorded which). The origin of this receptor is a man between 18 and 35 years old who had mild COVID-19 (a few samples of this study predate the infection). Cell type and time point are not known. The chain employs TRBV9 and TRBJ2-1, with D possibly TRBD2 on 6 matching bases. CDR3: CASTLRDFSNEQFF. In DNA form, the CDR3 reads TGTGCCAGCACCCTTCGGGACTTTTCCAATGAGCAGTTCTTC.